This is a list of T cell receptor beta chains from one sample in a study of early stage breast cancer tumors. The method was immunoSEQ multiplex PCR; TCRdb's version includes in-frame clones alone and lacks a portion of them. The data show about 28,000 clones, 80% seen once. Source material: blood. The receptors here all came from a person in their sixties or seventies with breast cancer. Each CDR3 is given with its conserved first and last residue. Fields, in order: CDR3 length, V gene, clone size, J gene, CDR3 protein. Clone size appears in some rows only: once, few, many, or a class for an expanded clone.

15	TRBV9	-	TRBJ1-1	CASSAGTGANTEAFF
15	TRBV7-2	-	TRBJ2-1	CASSLEVGAYNEQFF
16	TRBV19	-	TRBJ2-7	CASSPAGGRMQYEQYF
12	TRBV29-1	-	TRBJ1-5	CSVTGGGGAQHF
15	TRBV6-6	-	TRBJ1-3	CASSYSTVSGNTIYF
16	TRBV4-2	once	TRBJ2-1	CASSQEASGANNEQFF
14	TRBV13	-	TRBJ2-7	CASSLGTGVHEQYF
13	TRBV29-1	-	TRBJ2-3	CSAAAAGGDTQYF
15	TRBV5-1	few	TRBJ1-5	CASSLEGRENQPQHF
13	TRBV6-5	-	TRBJ1-5	CASSTGGAQPQHF